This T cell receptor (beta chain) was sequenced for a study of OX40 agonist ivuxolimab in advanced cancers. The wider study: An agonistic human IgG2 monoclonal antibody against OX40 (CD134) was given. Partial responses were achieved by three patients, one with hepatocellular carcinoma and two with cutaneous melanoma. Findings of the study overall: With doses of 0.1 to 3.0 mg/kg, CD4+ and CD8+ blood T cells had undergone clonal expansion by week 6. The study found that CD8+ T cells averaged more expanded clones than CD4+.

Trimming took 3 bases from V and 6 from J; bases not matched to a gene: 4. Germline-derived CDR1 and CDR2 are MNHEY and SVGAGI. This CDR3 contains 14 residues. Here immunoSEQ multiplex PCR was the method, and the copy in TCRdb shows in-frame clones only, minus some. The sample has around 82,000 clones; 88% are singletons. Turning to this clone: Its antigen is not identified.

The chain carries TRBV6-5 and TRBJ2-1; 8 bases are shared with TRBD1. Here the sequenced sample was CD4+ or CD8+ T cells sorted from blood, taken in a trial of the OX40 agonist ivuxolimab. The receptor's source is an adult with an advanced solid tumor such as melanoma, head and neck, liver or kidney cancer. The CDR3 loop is CASSYTGGRNEQFF. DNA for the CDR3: TGTGCCAGCAGTTATACAGGGGGGCGCAATGAGCAGTTCTTC.